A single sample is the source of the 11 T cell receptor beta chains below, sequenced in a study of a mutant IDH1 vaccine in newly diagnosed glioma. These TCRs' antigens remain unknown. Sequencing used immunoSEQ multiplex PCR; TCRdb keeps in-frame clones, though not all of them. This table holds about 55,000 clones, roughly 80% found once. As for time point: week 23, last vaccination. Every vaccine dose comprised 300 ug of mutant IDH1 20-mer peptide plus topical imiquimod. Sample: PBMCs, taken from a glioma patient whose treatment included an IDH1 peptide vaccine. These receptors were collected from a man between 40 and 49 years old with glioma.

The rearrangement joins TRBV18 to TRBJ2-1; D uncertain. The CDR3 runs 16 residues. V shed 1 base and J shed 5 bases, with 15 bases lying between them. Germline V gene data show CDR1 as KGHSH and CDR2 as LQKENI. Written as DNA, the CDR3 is TGTGCCAGCTCACCACTCGCAGTAGTGGCACACAATGAGCAGTTCTTC. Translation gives CASSPLAVVAHNEQFF.

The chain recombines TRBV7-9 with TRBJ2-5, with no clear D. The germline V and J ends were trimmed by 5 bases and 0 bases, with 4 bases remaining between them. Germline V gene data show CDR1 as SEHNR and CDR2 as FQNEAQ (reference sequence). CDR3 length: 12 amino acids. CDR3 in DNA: TGTGCCAGCAGCCTGGACCAAGAGACCCAGTACTTC. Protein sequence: CASSLDQETQYF.

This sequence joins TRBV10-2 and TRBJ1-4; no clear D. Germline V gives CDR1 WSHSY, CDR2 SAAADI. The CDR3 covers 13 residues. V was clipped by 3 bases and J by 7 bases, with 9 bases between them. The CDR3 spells CASSENWGEKLFF. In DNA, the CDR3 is TGCGCCAGCAGTGAAAACTGGGGTGAAAAACTGTTTTTT.

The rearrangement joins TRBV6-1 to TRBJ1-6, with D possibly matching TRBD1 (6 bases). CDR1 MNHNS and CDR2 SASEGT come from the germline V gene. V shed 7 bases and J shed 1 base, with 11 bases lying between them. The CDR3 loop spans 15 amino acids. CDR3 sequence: CASNRGASYNSPLHF. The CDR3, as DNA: TGTGCCAGCAACCGGGGGGCTTCCTATAATTCACCCCTCCACTTT.

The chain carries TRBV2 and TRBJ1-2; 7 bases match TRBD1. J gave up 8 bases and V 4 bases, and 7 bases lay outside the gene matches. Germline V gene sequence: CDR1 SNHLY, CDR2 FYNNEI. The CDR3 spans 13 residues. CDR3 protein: CASSVEGGAGYTF. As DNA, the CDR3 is TGTGCCAGCAGTGTCGAAGGGGGCGCAGGCTACACCTTC.

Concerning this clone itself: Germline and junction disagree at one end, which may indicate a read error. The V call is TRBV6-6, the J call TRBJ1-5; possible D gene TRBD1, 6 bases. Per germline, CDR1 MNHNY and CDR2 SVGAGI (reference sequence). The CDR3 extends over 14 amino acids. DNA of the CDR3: TGTGCCAGCAGTCCTCTCGCCGTTCGGGACACTGCGTCATTT. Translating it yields CASSPLAVRDTASF.

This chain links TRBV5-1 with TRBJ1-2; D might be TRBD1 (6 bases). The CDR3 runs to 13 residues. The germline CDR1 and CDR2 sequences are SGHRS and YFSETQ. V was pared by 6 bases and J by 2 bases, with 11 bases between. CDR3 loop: CASTGGANYGYTF. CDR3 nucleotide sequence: TGCGCCAGCACCGGGGGCGCGAACTATGGCTACACCTTC.

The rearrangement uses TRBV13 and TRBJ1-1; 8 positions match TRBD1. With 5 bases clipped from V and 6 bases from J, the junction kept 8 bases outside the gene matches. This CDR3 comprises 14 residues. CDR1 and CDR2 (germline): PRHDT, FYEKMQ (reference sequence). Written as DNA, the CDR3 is TGTGCCAGCAGCCCCACAGGGGGGAAGGCTGAAGCTTTCTTT. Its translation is CASSPTGGKAEAFF.

CDR3 loop: CASSFRTGGGSETQYF. In nucleotides, the CDR3 is TGTGCCAGCAGCTTTAGGACAGGGGGGGGTTCGGAGACCCAGTACTTC. The V call is TRBV11-2, the J call TRBJ2-5; 10 bases align to TRBD1. V lost 3 bases, J lost 5 bases, and 9 bases stayed unmatched. The germline V gene encodes CDR1 SGHAT and CDR2 FQNNGV. The CDR3 consists of 16 residues.

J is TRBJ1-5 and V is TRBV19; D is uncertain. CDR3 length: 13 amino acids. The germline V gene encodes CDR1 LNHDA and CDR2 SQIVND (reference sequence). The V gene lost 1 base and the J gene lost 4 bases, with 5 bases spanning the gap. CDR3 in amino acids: CASSIGRNQPQHF. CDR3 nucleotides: TGTGCCAGTAGTATAGGGAGGAATCAGCCCCAGCATTTT.

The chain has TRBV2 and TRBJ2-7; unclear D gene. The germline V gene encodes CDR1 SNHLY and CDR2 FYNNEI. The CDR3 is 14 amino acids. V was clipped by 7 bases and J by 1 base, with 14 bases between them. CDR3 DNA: TGTGCCAGCATCCACGTTGGAGAATCCTACGAGCAGTACTTC. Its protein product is CASIHVGESYEQYF.